This TCR beta chain stems from a study of T cells in localized non-small cell lung cancer. Study outcomes and limitations: Uninvolved adjacent lung had the highest recorded T cell clonality, with tumor below it. Turning up in adjacent lung were a median approximately 60 of the top 100 tumor clones.

In germline, CDR1 is SEHNR, CDR2 FQNEAQ (reference sequence). The junction had 12 bases not matched to a gene; V was cut back by 2 bases and J by 7 bases. There are 17 residues in the CDR3. In regard to this clone: The target antigen is unknown.

Assay: immunoSEQ multiplex PCR; the TCRdb copy retains only in-frame clones and omits some. Of about 74,000 clones listed, 70% to 85% are singletons. This sequence joins TRBV7-9 and TRBJ2-7; TRBD1 matches at 12 bases. Material: peripheral blood, obtained before any cancer treatment. The TCR comes from a female donor over 55 with stage I lung adenocarcinoma. The DNA for the CDR3 is TGTGCCAGCAGCTTATATGCTGGGACAGGGGGCCTCTGGGAGCAGTACTTC. Translation: CASSLYAGTGGLWEQYF. Full variable domain (rest looked up from reference TRBV7-9 and TRBJ2-7): DTGVSQNPRHKITKRGQNVTFRCDPISEHNRLYWYRQTLGQGPEFLTYFQNEAQLEKSRLLSDRFSAERPKGSFSTLEIQRTEQGDSAMYLCASSLYAGTGGLWEQYFGPGTRLTVT.